Listed here is a single T cell receptor beta chain. Its antigen remains unidentified. The data belong to a study of T cell responses to AZD1222 COVID-19 vaccine. Here immunoSEQ multiplex PCR was the method, and the copy in TCRdb shows in-frame clones only, minus some. The sample lists 150,000 to 200,000 clones, 90% to 95% occurring once. Trimming stripped 5 bases from V and 1 base from J, with 15 bases between. The CDR3 runs to 15 residues. Germline loops: CDR1 LNHDA, CDR2 SQIVND (reference sequence). Analysis merged second doses at about 4 or about 12 weeks. Study findings and constraints: Within unmutated variant regions lay the reported targets of nearly half of spike-specific TCRs. Clonal diversity may have been underestimated in mostly white British donors.

This receptor was identified in an adult who received the AZD1222 COVID-19 vaccine. Sequenced material: peripheral blood, taken 28 days after the second AZD1222 dose. The gene calls are TRBV19 and TRBJ2-7, with D tentatively TRBD1 or TRBD2 (5 bases each). This CDR3 is CASSPIEGKSYEQYF. CDR3 nucleotide sequence: TGTGCCAGTAGTCCAATTGAGGGGAAGTCCTACGAGCAGTACTTC.